This T cell receptor beta chain was recorded in a study of regulatory T cells in long-lasting Graves disease. Study at large: In persistent Graves' disease, antithyroid drugs had been taken for over 5 years and TSH receptor antibodies stayed positive. General study points: Between persistent patients, about 2,800 public clonotypes were shared, exceeding the approximately 940 shared between new patients. Repertoires from persistent disease leaned toward TRBV28, TRBJ1-2 and TRBJ2-5.

Arm-PCR with iRepertoire HTBI primers amplified the CDR3 regions for these TCR beta libraries. As originally analysed: Throughout the samples, researchers identified about 56 TRBV and approximately 15 TRBJ segments. MiXCR was run by TCRdb on the multiplex PCR reads, yielding one entry per CDR3 protein. In this record, the V and J calls reflect TCRdb's handling and not the investigators' own analysis. The sample carries 400,000 to 500,000 distinct CDR3 sequences, 20% to 25% recorded once. Comments on this clonotype: Its antigen remains unknown. Possible read error: a much larger clone is one base away.

The germline V and J ends were trimmed by 4 bases and 3 bases, with 19 bases remaining between them. The CDR3 length is 17 residues. Per the germline V gene, CDR1 is MNHNS and CDR2 is SASEGT. Time point noted: persistent/refractory GD, antithyroid drugs over 5 years with positive TRAb. Isolated PBMC RNA provided the starting material for the TCR library. This TCR derives from a female donor with Graves disease. The sample here was peripheral blood mononuclear cells (PBMCs), taken when the disease was refractory, from a patient treated with antithyroid drugs. The J gene is TRBJ1-5, the V gene TRBV6-1; TRBD1 is a possible D gene (5 bases). This CDR3 reads CASSARVDKSYNQPQHF. CDR3 nucleotides: TGTGCCAGCAGTGCGAGGGTGGACAAGTCCTACAATCAGCCCCAGCATTTT.